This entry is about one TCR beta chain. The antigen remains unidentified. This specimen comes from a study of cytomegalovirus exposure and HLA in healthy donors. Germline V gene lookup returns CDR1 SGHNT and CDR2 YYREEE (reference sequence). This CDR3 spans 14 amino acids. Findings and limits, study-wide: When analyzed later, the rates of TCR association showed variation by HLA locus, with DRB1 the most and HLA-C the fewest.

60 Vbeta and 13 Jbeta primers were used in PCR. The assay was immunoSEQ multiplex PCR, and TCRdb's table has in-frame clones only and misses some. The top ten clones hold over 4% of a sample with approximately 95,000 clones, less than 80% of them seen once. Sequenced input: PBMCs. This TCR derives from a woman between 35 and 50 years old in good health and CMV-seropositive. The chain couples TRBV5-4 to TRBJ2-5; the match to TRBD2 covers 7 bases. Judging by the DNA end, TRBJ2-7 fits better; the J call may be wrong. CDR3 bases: TGTGCCAGCAGCTTGGGCGGGAGTACCGGCGAGCAGTACTTC. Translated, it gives CASSLGGSTGEQYF.